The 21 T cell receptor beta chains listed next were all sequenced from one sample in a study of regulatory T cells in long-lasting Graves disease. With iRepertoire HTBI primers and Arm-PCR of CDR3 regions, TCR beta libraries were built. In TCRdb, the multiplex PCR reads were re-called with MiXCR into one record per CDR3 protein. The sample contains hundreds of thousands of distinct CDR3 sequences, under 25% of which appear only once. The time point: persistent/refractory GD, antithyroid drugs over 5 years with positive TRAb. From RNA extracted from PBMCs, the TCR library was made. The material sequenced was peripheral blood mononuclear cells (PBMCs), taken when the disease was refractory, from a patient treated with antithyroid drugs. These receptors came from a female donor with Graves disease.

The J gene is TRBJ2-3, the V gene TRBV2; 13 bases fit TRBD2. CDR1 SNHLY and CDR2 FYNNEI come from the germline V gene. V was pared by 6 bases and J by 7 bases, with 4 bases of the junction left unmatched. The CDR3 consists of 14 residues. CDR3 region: CASSQGTSGNTQYF. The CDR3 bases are TGTGCCAGCAGCCAAGGGACTAGCGGGAATACGCAGTATTTT.

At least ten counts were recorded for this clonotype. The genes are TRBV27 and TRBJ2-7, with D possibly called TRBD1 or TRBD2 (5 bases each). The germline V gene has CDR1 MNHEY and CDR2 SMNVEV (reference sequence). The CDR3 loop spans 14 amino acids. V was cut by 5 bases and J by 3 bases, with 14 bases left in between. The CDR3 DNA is TGTGCCAGCAGTCCGCGAGGGGCACTCTACGAGCAGTACTTC. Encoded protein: CASSPRGALYEQYF.

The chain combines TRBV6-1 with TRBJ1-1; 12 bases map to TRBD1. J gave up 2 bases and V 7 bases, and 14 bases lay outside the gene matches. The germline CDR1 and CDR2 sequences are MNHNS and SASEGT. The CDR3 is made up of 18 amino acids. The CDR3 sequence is CASTPTSGQGALNTEAFF. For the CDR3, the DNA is TGTGCCAGCACTCCTACCTCGGGACAGGGGGCCCTTAACACTGAAGCTTTCTTT.

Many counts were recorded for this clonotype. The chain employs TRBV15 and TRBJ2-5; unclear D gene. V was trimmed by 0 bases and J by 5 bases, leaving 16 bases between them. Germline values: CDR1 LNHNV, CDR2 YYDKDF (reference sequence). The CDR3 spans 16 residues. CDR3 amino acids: CATSRDSQIPGETQYF. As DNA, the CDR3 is TGTGCCACCAGCAGAGATTCCCAGATCCCTGGCGAGACCCAGTACTTC. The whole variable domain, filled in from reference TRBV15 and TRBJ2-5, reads DAMVIQNPRYQVTQFGKPVTLSCSQTLNHNVMYWYQQKSSQAPKLLFHYYDKDFNNEADTPDNFQSRRPNTSFCFLDIRSPGLGDTAMYLCATSRDSQIPGETQYFGPGTRLLVL.

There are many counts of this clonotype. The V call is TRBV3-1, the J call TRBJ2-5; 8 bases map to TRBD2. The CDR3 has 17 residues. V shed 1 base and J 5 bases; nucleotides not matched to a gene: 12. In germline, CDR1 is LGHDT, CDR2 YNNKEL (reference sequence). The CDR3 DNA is TGTGCCAGCAGCCAAGGATTACGCGGGAGGATTGCCGAGACCCAGTACTTC. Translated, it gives CASSQGLRGRIAETQYF.

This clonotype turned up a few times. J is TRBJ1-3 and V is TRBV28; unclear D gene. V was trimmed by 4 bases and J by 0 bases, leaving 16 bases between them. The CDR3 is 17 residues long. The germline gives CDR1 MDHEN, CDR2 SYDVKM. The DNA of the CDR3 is TGTGCCAGCAGTTCCCCTTCTCTGCAGAGCTCTGGAAACACCATATATTTT. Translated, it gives CASSSPSLQSSGNTIYF.

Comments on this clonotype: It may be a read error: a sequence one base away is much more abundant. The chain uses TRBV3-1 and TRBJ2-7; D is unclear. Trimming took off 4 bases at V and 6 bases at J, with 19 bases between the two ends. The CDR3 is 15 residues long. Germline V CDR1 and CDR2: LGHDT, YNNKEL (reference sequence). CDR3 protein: CASSRDNGVVGEQYF. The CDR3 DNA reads TGTGCCAGCAGCCGAGATAACGGCGTGGTAGGCGAGCAGTACTTC.

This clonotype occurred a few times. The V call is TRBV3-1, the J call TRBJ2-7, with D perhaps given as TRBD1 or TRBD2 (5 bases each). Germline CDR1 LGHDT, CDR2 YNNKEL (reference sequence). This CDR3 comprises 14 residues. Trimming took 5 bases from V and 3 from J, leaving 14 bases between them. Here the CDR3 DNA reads TGTGCCAGCAGCACGAGACAGCGGTACTACGAGCAGTACTTC. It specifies CASSTRQRYYEQYF.

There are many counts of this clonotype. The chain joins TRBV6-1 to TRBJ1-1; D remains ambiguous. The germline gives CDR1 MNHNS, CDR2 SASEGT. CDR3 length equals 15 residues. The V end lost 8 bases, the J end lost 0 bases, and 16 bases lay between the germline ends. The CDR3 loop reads CASLLVADMNTEAFF. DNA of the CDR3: TGTGCCAGCTTATTGGTAGCAGATATGAACACTGAAGCTTTCTTT.

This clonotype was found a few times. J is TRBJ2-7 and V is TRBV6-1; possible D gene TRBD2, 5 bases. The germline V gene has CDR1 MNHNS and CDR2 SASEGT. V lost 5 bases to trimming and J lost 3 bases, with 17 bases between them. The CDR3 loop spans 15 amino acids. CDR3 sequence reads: CASSHPEAGDYEQYF. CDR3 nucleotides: TGTGCCAGCAGTCACCCGGAGGCAGGCGACTACGAGCAGTACTTC.

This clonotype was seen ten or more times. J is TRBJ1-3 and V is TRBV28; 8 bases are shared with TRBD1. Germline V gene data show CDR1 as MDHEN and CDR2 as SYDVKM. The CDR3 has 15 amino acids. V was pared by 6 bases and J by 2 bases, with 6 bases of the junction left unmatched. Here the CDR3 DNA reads TGTGCCAGCAGATTACAGGGGGAGACTGGAAACACCATATATTTT. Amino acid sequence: CASRLQGETGNTIYF.

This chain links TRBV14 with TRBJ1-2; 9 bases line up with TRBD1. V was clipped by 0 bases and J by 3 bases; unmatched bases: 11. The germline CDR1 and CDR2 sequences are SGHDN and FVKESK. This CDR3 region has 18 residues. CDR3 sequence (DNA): TGTGCCAGCAGCCAAGATTACGGGACAGGGTGGGAGGACTATGGCTACACCTTC. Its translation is CASSQDYGTGWEDYGYTF.

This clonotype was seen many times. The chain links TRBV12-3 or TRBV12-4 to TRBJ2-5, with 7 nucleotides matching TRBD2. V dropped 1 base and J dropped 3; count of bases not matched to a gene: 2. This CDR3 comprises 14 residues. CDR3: CASSLEGTKETQYF. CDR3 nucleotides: TGTGCCAGCAGTTTAGAGGGGACTAAAGAGACCCAGTACTTC.

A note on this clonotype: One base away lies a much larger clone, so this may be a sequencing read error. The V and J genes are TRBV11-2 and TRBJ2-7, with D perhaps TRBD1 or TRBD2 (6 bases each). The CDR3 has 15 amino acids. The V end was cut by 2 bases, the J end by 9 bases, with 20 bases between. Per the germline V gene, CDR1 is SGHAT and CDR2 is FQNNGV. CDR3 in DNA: TGTGCCAGCAGCTTAATTGCGGGACAAAGCAACGGGCAGTACTTC. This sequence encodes CASSLIAGQSNGQYF.

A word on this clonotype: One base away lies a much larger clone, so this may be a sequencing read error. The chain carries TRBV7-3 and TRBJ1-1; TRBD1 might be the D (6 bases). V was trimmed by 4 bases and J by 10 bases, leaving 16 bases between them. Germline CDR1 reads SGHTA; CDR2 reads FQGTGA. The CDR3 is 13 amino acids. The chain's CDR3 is CASSSYRASGAFF. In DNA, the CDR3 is TGTGCCAGCAGCTCCTACAGGGCCTCTGGAGCTTTCTTT.

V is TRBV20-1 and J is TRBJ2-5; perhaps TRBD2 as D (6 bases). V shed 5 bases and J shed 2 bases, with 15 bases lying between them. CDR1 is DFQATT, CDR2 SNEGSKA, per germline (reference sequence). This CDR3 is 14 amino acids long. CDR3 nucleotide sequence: TGCAGTGCTGATTTTGTGGCGGGACAAGAGACCCAGTACTTC. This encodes CSADFVAGQETQYF.

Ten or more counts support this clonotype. CDR3 DNA sequence: TGTGCCAGCAGTTTATTAGGGAATAATGAAAAACTGTTTTTT. Its translation is CASSLLGNNEKLFF. V usage is TRBV28 and J usage is TRBJ1-4; D unresolved. V lost 1 base to trimming and J lost 4 bases, with 7 bases between them. This CDR3 has 14 residues. Germline values: CDR1 MDHEN, CDR2 SYDVKM. Combining the CDR3 with reference TRBV28 and TRBJ1-4 gives the whole variable domain DVKVTQSSRYLVKRTGEKVFLECVQDMDHENMFWYRQDPGLGLRLIYFSYDVKMKEKGDIPEGYSVSREKKERFSLILESASTNQTSMYLCASSLLGNNEKLFFGSGTQLSVL.

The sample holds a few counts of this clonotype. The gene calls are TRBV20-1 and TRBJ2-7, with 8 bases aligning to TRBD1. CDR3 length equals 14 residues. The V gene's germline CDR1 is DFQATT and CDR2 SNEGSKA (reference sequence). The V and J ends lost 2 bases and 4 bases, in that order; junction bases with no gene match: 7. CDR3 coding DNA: TGCAGTGCTAGATACGGACAGGGAGGATACGAGCAGTACTTC. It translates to CSARYGQGGYEQYF.

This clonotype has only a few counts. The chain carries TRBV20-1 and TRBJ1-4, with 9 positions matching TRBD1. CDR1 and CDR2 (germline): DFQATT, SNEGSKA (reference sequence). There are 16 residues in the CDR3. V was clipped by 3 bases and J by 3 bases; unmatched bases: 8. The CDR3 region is CSARWGQGLSNEKLFF. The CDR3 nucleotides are TGCAGTGCTAGGTGGGGACAGGGACTCTCTAATGAAAAACTGTTTTTT.

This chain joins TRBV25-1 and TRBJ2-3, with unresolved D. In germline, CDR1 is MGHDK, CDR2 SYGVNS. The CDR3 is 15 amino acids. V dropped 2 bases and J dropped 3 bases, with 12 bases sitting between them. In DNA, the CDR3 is TGTGCCAGCAGTGAACCCAACCTGGGAACAGATACGCAGTATTTT. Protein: CASSEPNLGTDTQYF. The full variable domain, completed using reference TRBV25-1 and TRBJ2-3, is EADIYQTPRYLVIGTGKKITLECSQTMGHDKMYWYQQDPGMELHLIHYSYGVNSTEKGDLSSESTVSRIRTEHFPLTLESARPSHTSQYLCASSEPNLGTDTQYFGPGTRLTVL.

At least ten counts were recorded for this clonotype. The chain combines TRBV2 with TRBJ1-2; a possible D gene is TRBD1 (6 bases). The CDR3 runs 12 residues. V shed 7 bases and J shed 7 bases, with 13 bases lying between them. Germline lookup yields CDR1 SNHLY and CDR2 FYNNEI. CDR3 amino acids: CASNDRLAGYTF. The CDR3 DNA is TGTGCCAGCAACGACAGGTTAGCTGGCTACACCTTC.